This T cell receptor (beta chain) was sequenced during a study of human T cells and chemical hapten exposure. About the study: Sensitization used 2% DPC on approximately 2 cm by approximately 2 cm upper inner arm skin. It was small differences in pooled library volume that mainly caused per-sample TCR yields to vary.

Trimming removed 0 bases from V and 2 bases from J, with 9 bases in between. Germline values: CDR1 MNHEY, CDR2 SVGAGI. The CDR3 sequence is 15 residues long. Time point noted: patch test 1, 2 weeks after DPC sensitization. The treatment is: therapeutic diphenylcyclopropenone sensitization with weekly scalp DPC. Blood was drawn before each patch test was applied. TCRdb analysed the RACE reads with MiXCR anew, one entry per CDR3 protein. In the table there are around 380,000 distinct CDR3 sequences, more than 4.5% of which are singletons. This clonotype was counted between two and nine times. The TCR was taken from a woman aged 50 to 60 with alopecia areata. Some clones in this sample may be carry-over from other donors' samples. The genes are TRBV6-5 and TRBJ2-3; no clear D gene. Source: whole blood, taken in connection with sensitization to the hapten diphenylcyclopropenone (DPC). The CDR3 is CASSYSGLSTDTQYF. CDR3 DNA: TGTGCCAGCAGTTACTCCGGGCTATCCACAGATACGCAGTATTTT.